A single sample is the source of the 8 T cell receptor beta chains below, sequenced in a study of T-cell reconstitution after alpha-beta-depleted transplantation in children. The library targeted TCRbeta and was prepared with unique molecular identifiers. TCRdb recomputed calls from the PCR reads with MiXCR, one row per CDR3 protein. Among 500,000 or so distinct CDR3 sequences listed, approximately 29% were seen once. The sample consisted of PBMCs from the stem cell graft donor, taken from the stem cell graft. These receptors came from a human donor who donated a stem cell graft to a child with aplastic anemia.

This clonotype was seen more than once but under ten times. For the CDR3, the DNA is TGTGCCAGCAGCATACCCCTGGGGGGGACTAGCGGGAGAGCGCGCGAGGGGTACTTC. Amino acids: CASSIPLGGTSGRAREGYF. V is TRBV4-2 and J is TRBJ2-7; 14 nucleotides match TRBD2. Trimming cost V 5 bases and J 12 bases; bases outside gene matches: 24. Germline CDR1 and CDR2: LGHNA and YNFKEQ. This CDR3 has 19 amino acids.

V and J are TRBV7-2 and TRBJ2-2, with D unclear. CDR3 length equals 13 residues. Germline V gene lookup returns CDR1 SGHTA and CDR2 FQGNSA. Trimming pared 4 bases from V and 5 bases from J, leaving 8 bases between. The CDR3 DNA follows: TGTGCCAGCAGCTATCAGTGGACCGGGGAGCTGTTTTTT. As protein: CASSYQWTGELFF.

V and J are TRBV27 and TRBJ2-6; D uncertain. The V and J ends lost 5 bases and 0 bases respectively, with 23 bases between them. This CDR3 has 20 residues. Germline V gives CDR1 MNHEY, CDR2 SMNVEV (reference sequence). The CDR3 DNA follows: TGTGCCAGCAGTCCCTTTGCCCTACGTCCGAGCCTCTCTGGGGCCAACGTCCTGACTTTC. This translates into CASSPFALRPSLSGANVLTF.

V gene TRBV20-1 combines with J gene TRBJ2-1; 8 nucleotides line up with TRBD2. The CDR3 runs 15 residues. Looked up from germline, CDR1 is DFQATT and CDR2 is SNEGSKA (reference sequence). Germline trimming cut 5 bases from V and 6 bases from J; bases unmatched to any gene: 12. CDR3 sequence: CSAHPGLEVSNEQFF. CDR3 in DNA: TGCAGTGCTCATCCGGGACTAGAGGTATCCAATGAGCAGTTCTTC.

J is TRBJ2-3 and V is TRBV3-1; 8 positions match TRBD1. CDR1 is LGHDT and CDR2 is YNNKEL in the germline V gene (reference sequence). This CDR3 is built from 15 residues. Unmatched junction bases numbered 3, after V lost 2 bases and J lost 2 bases. The CDR3 bases are TGTGCCAGCAGCCAACAGGGGGCCATCACAGATACGCAGTATTTT. Protein product: CASSQQGAITDTQYF.

The chain carries TRBV6-2 or TRBV6-3 and TRBJ2-7; D unresolved. Trimming shortened V by 4 bases and J by 0 bases, and 16 bases separated the two germline ends. This CDR3 region has 16 residues. Germline V lookup: CDR1 MNHEY, CDR2 SVGEGT. This CDR3 is CASSSYVNHASYEQYV. CDR3 in DNA: TGTGCCAGCAGTTCCTATGTTAACCACGCCTCCTACGAGCAGTACGTC.

This clonotype was seen a handful of times. This chain joins TRBV27 and TRBJ1-4; the D is unclear. The ends were cut back, 5 bases at V and 5 bases at J, with 9 bases in the middle. CDR3 length equals 13 residues. In germline, CDR1 is MNHEY, CDR2 SMNVEV (reference sequence). The CDR3 bases are TGTGCCAGCAGTAGATCCGTGAATGAAAAACTGTTTTTT. Its translation is CASSRSVNEKLFF. The full variable domain, its missing parts supplied by reference TRBV27 and TRBJ1-4, is EAQVTQNPRYLITVTGKKLTVTCSQNMNHEYMSWYRQDPGLGLRQIYYSMNVEVTDKGDVPEGYKVSRKEKRNFPLILESPSPNQTSLYFCASSRSVNEKLFFGSGTQLSVL.

This clonotype was observed a few times. The V call is TRBV12-3 or TRBV12-4, the J call TRBJ1-5; the D gene is possibly TRBD1 (6 bases). Trimming shortened V by 4 bases and J by 5 bases, and 18 bases separated the two germline ends. The CDR3 sequence is 16 residues long. The CDR3 region is CASSSYTGFLDQPQHF. The CDR3 nucleotides are TGTGCCAGCAGTTCGTACACAGGGTTTTTGGATCAGCCCCAGCATTTT.